These T cell receptor beta chains were read from a single sample in a study of cytomegalovirus exposure and HLA in healthy donors. Generated by immunoSEQ multiplex PCR, the TCRdb table keeps only in-frame clones and is missing some. The data show tens of thousands of clones, 85% seen once. Sequencing used PBMCs. These receptors were taken from a man in his thirties or forties in good health and CMV-seronegative. CDR3s include the opening cysteine and the closing phenylalanine or tryptophan. The order of the fields is V gene, D gene, clone size, J gene, CDR3 DNA, CDR3 protein. The D gene is left open where the match is weak. Expanded clones are given a class, and other clones once, few, many or no size at all.

TRBV15	.	.	TRBJ2-2	TGTGCCACCAGCAGTGGTACGGACAGTCGGGCCGGGGAGCTGTTTTTT	CATSSGTDSRAGELFF
TRBV28	.	.	TRBJ2-5	TGTGCCAGCAAGAGAGGGGGTCCGGAGACCCAGTACTTC	CASKRGGPETQYF
TRBV5-1	.	.	TRBJ1-6	TGCGCCAGCAGCTTGAGAAACGAGAGAATGGATTCACCCCTCCACTTT	CASSLRNERMDSPLHF
TRBV4-1	.	.	TRBJ2-1	TGCGCCAGCAGCCAAGAGGTACGGGTGGCCCTGTTCTTC	CASSQEVRVALFF
TRBV11-2	.	.	TRBJ2-1	TGTGCCAGCAGCTTAGCGACAGGCCATAATGAGCAGTTCTTC	CASSLATGHNEQFF
TRBV4-2	TRBD2	.	TRBJ2-1	TGTGCCAGCAGCCAAGATAACGGGAGGGGAAGTGAGCAGTTCTTC	CASSQDNGRGSEQFF
TRBV7-9	.	.	TRBJ2-1	TGTGCCAGCAGCCCAGGGGCCACCCTCGGGTTCTTC	CASSPGATLGFF
TRBV2	.	.	TRBJ1-5	TGTGCCAGCTATCAGGGGATGAATCAGCCCCAGCATTTT	CASYQGMNQPQHF
TRBV4-3	TRBD1	.	TRBJ2-1	TGCGCCAGCAGGCCTGAGCCGGGACAGGGCTACAATGAGCAGTTCTTC	CASRPEPGQGYNEQFF
TRBV11-1	TRBD1	.	TRBJ2-5	TGTGCCAGCAGCGTAAACAGGGGGCAAGAGACCCAGTACTTC	CASSVNRGQETQYF
TRBV19	.	.	TRBJ2-2	TGTGCGGGGGCGGCGGTGAACACCGGGGAGCTGTTTTTT	CAGAAVNTGELFF
TRBV7-6	TRBD1	.	TRBJ1-6	TGTGCCAGCAGCTCACAGGGGCGGAATTCACCCCTCCACTTT	CASSSQGRNSPLHF
TRBV28	.	once	TRBJ2-7	TGTGCCAGCACCTGGGGAACAGGGTACTACGAGCAGTACTTC	CASTWGTGYYEQYF
TRBV7-9	TRBD2	.	TRBJ2-3	TGTGCCAGCAGCTTACCCCCGGCAGCGGGAGACACAGATACGCAGTATTTT	CASSLPPAAGDTDTQYF
TRBV7-9	.	.	TRBJ2-7	TGTGCCGGGGCCTCGGCCACCCACGAGCAGTACTTC	CAGASATHEQYF
TRBV28	.	few	TRBJ1-1	TGTGCCAGCAGTTTAATTGGTCTCTATTCAGGTTTGATCTTT	CASSLIGLYSGLIF
TRBV20-1	TRBD1	.	TRBJ2-7	TGCAGTGCTAGAGCCAGGGGGCAGCAGTACTTC	CSARARGQQYF
TRBV7-3	.	few	TRBJ1-3	TGTGCCAGCAGTAGGGGGTCTGGAAACACCATATATTTT	CASSRGSGNTIYF
TRBV5-1	TRBD1	.	TRBJ1-1	TGCGCCAGCAGCCCTAGACAGGGGAACCTTTGGTTTGAAGCTTTCTTT	CASSPRQGNLWFEAFF
TRBV7-8	.	.	TRBJ2-3	TGTGCCAGCAGCCCCAGGACAGTATCCACAGATACGCAGTATTTT	CASSPRTVSTDTQYF
TRBV25-1	.	.	TRBJ1-1	TGTGCCAGCCGAACACAGACGAACACTGAAGCTTTCTTT	CASRTQTNTEAFF
TRBV4-1	TRBD1	.	TRBJ2-1	TGCGCCAGCAGCCCGGACAGGGGGTTAATCCGCTACAATGAGCAGTTCTTC	CASSPDRGLIRYNEQFF